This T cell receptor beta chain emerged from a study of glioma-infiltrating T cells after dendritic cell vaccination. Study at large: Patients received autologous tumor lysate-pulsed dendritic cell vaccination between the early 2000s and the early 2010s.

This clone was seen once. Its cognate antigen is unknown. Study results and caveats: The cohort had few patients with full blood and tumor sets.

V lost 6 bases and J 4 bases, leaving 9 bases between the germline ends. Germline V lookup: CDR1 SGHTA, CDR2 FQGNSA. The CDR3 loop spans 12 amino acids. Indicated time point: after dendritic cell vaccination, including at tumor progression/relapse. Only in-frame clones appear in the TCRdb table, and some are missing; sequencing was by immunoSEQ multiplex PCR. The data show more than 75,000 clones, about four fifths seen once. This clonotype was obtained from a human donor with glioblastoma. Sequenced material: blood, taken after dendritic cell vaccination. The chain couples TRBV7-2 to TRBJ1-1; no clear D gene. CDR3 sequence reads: CASREGSTEAFF. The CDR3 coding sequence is TGTGCCAGCAGGGAAGGGAGCACTGAAGCTTTCTTT.